This T cell receptor (beta chain) was profiled in a study of T-cell reconstitution after alpha-beta-depleted transplantation in children. TCRbeta library construction was performed incorporating unique molecular identifiers. TCRdb ran MiXCR on the PCR reads and lists one entry per CDR3 protein. Of approximately 230,000 distinct CDR3 sequences in the sample, roughly 25% were seen once. Comment on this clonotype: The target antigen is unknown.

Findings and caveats of the study: For some patients, TCRbeta diversity was high at day 60 because of recipient T cells and thymic progenitors that survived. It was newly produced T cells that mostly accounted for T-cell counts and diversity one year after transplant. Where alpha-beta T cells came from about two months after transplant was reportedly several hundred expanded graft clones.

The V gene lost 1 base and the J gene lost 1 base, with 6 bases spanning the gap. CDR1 DFQATT and CDR2 SNEGSKA come from the germline V gene (reference sequence). The CDR3 sequence is 13 residues long. V is TRBV20-1 and J is TRBJ2-3, with D tentatively TRBD1 or TRBD2 (5 bases each). The input for sequencing was PBMCs, mostly from graft donor cells, taken 360 days after TCRalphabeta/CD19-depleted stem cell transplant. The TCR comes from a female patient aged 2-9 years who had a stem cell transplant for congenital amegakaryocytic thrombocytopenia, so the T cells may come from the graft donor. CDR3 region: CSARGGGTDTQYF. The CDR3 DNA follows: TGCAGTGCTAGAGGAGGGGGCACAGATACGCAGTATTTT.